This T cell receptor (beta chain) is from a study of technical replicates of blood from a few donors. The CDR3 sequence is 11 residues long. The germline V gene has CDR1 SQVTM and CDR2 ANQGSEA. The V and J ends lost 6 bases and 12 bases respectively, with 14 bases between them. Method: immunoSEQ multiplex PCR; TCRdb's copy keeps in-frame clones and lacks some. The sample has some 91,000 clones; approximately 95% are singletons. This TCR was recovered from a human donor in good health. Sequences were obtained from T cells isolated from PBMCs. This chain uses TRBV29-1 with TRBJ1-4, with D perhaps TRBD1 (6 bases). The chain's CDR3 is CSVPSQGELFF. CDR3 bases: TGCAGCGTGCCCTCACAGGGTGAACTGTTTTTT.